These T cell receptor beta chains were read from a single sample in a study of beta chain features in type 1 diabetes. TCRdb keeps only in-frame clones here, not all; method: immunoSEQ multiplex PCR. The sample lists tens of thousands of clones; about 61% were seen once. The sequenced material came from Tregs from blood. These receptors came from a woman under 30 in good health. The CDR3 runs from the conserved cysteine through the conserved F or W. Fields, in order: J gene, V gene, D gene, clone size, CDR3 DNA, CDR3 protein. A D gene is named only where the DNA matches it firmly. Expanded clones get a size class; other rows say once, few or many, or leave the size out.

J gene: TRBJ1-4
V gene: TRBV5-8
D gene: .
clone size: .
CDR3 DNA: TGTGCCAGCAGCTTGGCCAGAGGGATAGGAGAAAAACTGTTTTTT
CDR3 protein: CASSLARGIGEKLFF

J gene: TRBJ2-5
V gene: TRBV7-2
D gene: .
clone size: few
CDR3 DNA: TGTGCCAGCAGCTTATTATTGGAGACCCAGTACTTC
CDR3 protein: CASSLLLETQYF

J gene: TRBJ1-5
V gene: TRBV28
D gene: .
clone size: .
CDR3 DNA: TGTGCCAGCAGTGCCCCCCTAACAGGGAGTCAGCCCCAGCATTTT
CDR3 protein: CASSAPLTGSQPQHF

J gene: TRBJ2-1
V gene: TRBV9
D gene: .
clone size: .
CDR3 DNA: TGTGCCAGCAGCGTAGATTCATACCACAACAATGAGCAGTTCTTC
CDR3 protein: CASSVDSYHNNEQFF

J gene: TRBJ2-7
V gene: TRBV5-1
D gene: .
clone size: .
CDR3 DNA: TGCGCCAGCAGCTGGGACTCGTACGAGCAGTACTTC
CDR3 protein: CASSWDSYEQYF

J gene: TRBJ2-1
V gene: TRBV9
D gene: .
clone size: few
CDR3 DNA: TGTGCCAGCAGCGTAGCGTCAGGGGACAATGAGCAGTTCTTC
CDR3 protein: CASSVASGDNEQFF

J gene: TRBJ2-5
V gene: TRBV29-1
D gene: .
clone size: .
CDR3 DNA: TGCAGCGTTGTACCGGGGATAAGGCAGACCCAGTACTTC
CDR3 protein: CSVVPGIRQTQYF

J gene: TRBJ2-3
V gene: TRBV5-1
D gene: .
clone size: .
CDR3 DNA: TGCGCCAGCAGCTCCACCCGGGACTTCACAGATACGCAGTATTTT
CDR3 protein: CASSSTRDFTDTQYF

J gene: TRBJ2-5
V gene: TRBV11-2
D gene: .
clone size: few
CDR3 DNA: TGTGCCAGCAGCCCGGGACTTGTCCAAGAGACCCAGTACTTC
CDR3 protein: CASSPGLVQETQYF

J gene: TRBJ2-3
V gene: TRBV11-2
D gene: .
clone size: .
CDR3 DNA: TGTGCCAGCAGCTTCTCAGATACGCAGTATTTT
CDR3 protein: CASSFSDTQYF

J gene: TRBJ2-3
V gene: TRBV9
D gene: .
clone size: .
CDR3 DNA: TGTGCCAGCAGCGCTGAAGTGAGTGGAGATACGCAGTATTTT
CDR3 protein: CASSAEVSGDTQYF

J gene: TRBJ1-1
V gene: TRBV6-1
D gene: TRBD1
clone size: few
CDR3 DNA: TGTGCCAGCAGACGGACAGGGGGAGCTTTCTTT
CDR3 protein: CASRRTGGAFF

J gene: TRBJ2-7
V gene: TRBV5-1
D gene: .
clone size: .
CDR3 DNA: TGCGCCAGCAGCTTTCGGGAGCCCTACGAGCAGTACTTC
CDR3 protein: CASSFREPYEQYF

J gene: TRBJ2-1
V gene: TRBV5-1
D gene: TRBD2
clone size: once
CDR3 DNA: TGCGCCAGCAGCCTAGCTGGGACTAGCGGGAGTTATAATGAGCAGTTCTTC
CDR3 protein: CASSLAGTSGSYNEQFF

J gene: TRBJ2-1
V gene: TRBV18
D gene: TRBD2
clone size: .
CDR3 DNA: TGTGCCAGCTCACCCCTTTCGACGGGGGGGGCCAATGAGCAGTTCTTC
CDR3 protein: CASSPLSTGGANEQFF

J gene: TRBJ2-1
V gene: TRBV5-1
D gene: .
clone size: .
CDR3 DNA: TGCGCCAGCAGCCAGGGCCCTGAGCAGTTCTTC
CDR3 protein: CASSQGPEQFF

J gene: TRBJ2-3
V gene: TRBV30
D gene: TRBD2
clone size: .
CDR3 DNA: TGTGCCTGGAGTAGAGGAGCGGGAGGACTCACAGATACGCAGTATTTT
CDR3 protein: CAWSRGAGGLTDTQYF

J gene: TRBJ2-5
V gene: TRBV5-1
D gene: .
clone size: .
CDR3 DNA: TGCGCCAGCAGCTTCGGAGACCAAGAGACCCAGTACTTC
CDR3 protein: CASSFGDQETQYF

J gene: TRBJ1-5
V gene: TRBV2
D gene: TRBD1
clone size: .
CDR3 DNA: TGTGCCAGCAGAAGACAGGGTGGGGATTCGTCCCAGCATTTT
CDR3 protein: CASRRQGGDSSQHF

J gene: TRBJ2-5
V gene: TRBV7-9
D gene: TRBD2
clone size: few
CDR3 DNA: TGTGCCAGCAGCTTAGGAGGCGGCGGCGGGGGGGCAGAGACCCAGTACTTC
CDR3 protein: CASSLGGGGGGAETQYF

J gene: TRBJ2-1
V gene: TRBV6-6
D gene: TRBD1
clone size: .
CDR3 DNA: TGTGCCAGCAGTAAAGGACAGGGCCTCAATGAGCAGTTCTTC
CDR3 protein: CASSKGQGLNEQFF

J gene: TRBJ2-1
V gene: TRBV7-2
D gene: TRBD1
clone size: .
CDR3 DNA: TGTGCCAGCAGCTTACGGGACAGGGACTACAATGAGCAGTTCTTC
CDR3 protein: CASSLRDRDYNEQFF

J gene: TRBJ1-6
V gene: TRBV7-3
D gene: .
clone size: .
CDR3 DNA: TGTGCCAGCAGCTTAAACCCGCACGAGGGGGCCCTCCACTTT
CDR3 protein: CASSLNPHEGALHF

J gene: TRBJ2-1
V gene: TRBV18
D gene: TRBD1
clone size: .
CDR3 DNA: TGTGCCAGCTCAATCCCCGGGACAGTCCACAATGAGCAGTTCTTC
CDR3 protein: CASSIPGTVHNEQFF

J gene: TRBJ2-5
V gene: TRBV30
D gene: TRBD1
clone size: .
CDR3 DNA: TGTGCCTGCAAGGACAGGGGTGGAGAGACCCAGTACTTC
CDR3 protein: CACKDRGGETQYF

J gene: TRBJ2-7
V gene: TRBV4-2
D gene: .
clone size: medium-sized
CDR3 DNA: TGTGCCAGCGCGTCCACGGGGGGCATCTACGAGCAGTACTTC
CDR3 protein: CASASTGGIYEQYF

J gene: TRBJ2-5
V gene: TRBV10-3
D gene: .
clone size: .
CDR3 DNA: TGTGTCATCAGTGAGTCAAGGACACAAGAGACCCAGTACTTC
CDR3 protein: CVISESRTQETQYF

J gene: TRBJ2-1
V gene: TRBV9
D gene: TRBD1
clone size: .
CDR3 DNA: TGTGCCAGCAGCCCACGGACAGGGGCCCTTTACAATGAGCAGTTCTTC
CDR3 protein: CASSPRTGALYNEQFF

J gene: TRBJ2-3
V gene: TRBV5-1
D gene: .
clone size: few
CDR3 DNA: TGCGCCAGCAGCTTTTTATCTAGCACAGATACGCAGTATTTT
CDR3 protein: CASSFLSSTDTQYF

J gene: TRBJ2-7
V gene: TRBV6-5
D gene: .
clone size: .
CDR3 DNA: TGTGCCAGCAGTTATTCAGGTAGTTTCTACGAGCAGTACTTC
CDR3 protein: CASSYSGSFYEQYF

J gene: TRBJ1-6
V gene: TRBV2
D gene: .
clone size: .
CDR3 DNA: TGTGCCAGCATTCGGGACTTGCAGAATTCACCCCTCCACTTT
CDR3 protein: CASIRDLQNSPLHF

J gene: TRBJ2-1
V gene: TRBV2
D gene: TRBD2
clone size: .
CDR3 DNA: TGTGCCAGTCGGACTAGCGGGACCTACAATGAGCAGTTCTTC
CDR3 protein: CASRTSGTYNEQFF

J gene: TRBJ1-3
V gene: TRBV13
D gene: .
clone size: few
CDR3 DNA: TGTGCCAGCAGACCCTCCGGGACACTGGGTACTGGAAACACCATATATTTT
CDR3 protein: CASRPSGTLGTGNTIYF

J gene: TRBJ1-1
V gene: TRBV29-1
D gene: TRBD1
clone size: .
CDR3 DNA: TGCAGCGTTGAAACAGGGGAGCCTGAAGCTTTCTTT
CDR3 protein: CSVETGEPEAFF

J gene: TRBJ2-1
V gene: TRBV2
D gene: TRBD2
clone size: .
CDR3 DNA: TGTGCCAGCAGAGTTCTAGCGGGGGAGCAGTTCTTC
CDR3 protein: CASRVLAGEQFF

J gene: TRBJ1-6
V gene: TRBV21-1
D gene: .
clone size: .
CDR3 DNA: TGTGCCAGCAACGAACAGGGGGCGGATAATTCACCCCTCCACTTT
CDR3 protein: CASNEQGADNSPLHF

J gene: TRBJ2-2
V gene: TRBV2
D gene: TRBD2
clone size: once
CDR3 DNA: TGTGCCAGCAGTCGACTAGCGGGAGGGGTTACCGGGGAGCTGTTTTTT
CDR3 protein: CASSRLAGGVTGELFF

J gene: TRBJ2-1
V gene: TRBV7-9
D gene: .
clone size: .
CDR3 DNA: TGTGCCAGCAGCTTATCTCAGGGGTCCCCAAGCTCCTACAATGAGCAGTTCTTC
CDR3 protein: CASSLSQGSPSSYNEQFF

J gene: TRBJ2-7
V gene: TRBV29-1
D gene: TRBD2
clone size: .
CDR3 DNA: TGCAGCGCCAGGACTAGCGGGGGGCGCTACGAGCAGTACTTC
CDR3 protein: CSARTSGGRYEQYF

J gene: TRBJ1-2
V gene: TRBV2
D gene: .
clone size: .
CDR3 DNA: TGTGCCAGCAGTACACCAGGGGCGAGTCGTTATGGTGGCTACACCTTC
CDR3 protein: CASSTPGASRYGGYTF

J gene: TRBJ2-1
V gene: TRBV7-8
D gene: TRBD2
clone size: .
CDR3 DNA: TGTGCCAGCAGCCCTACTGGGACTACCACCAATGAGCAGTTCTTC
CDR3 protein: CASSPTGTTTNEQFF

J gene: TRBJ1-4
V gene: TRBV5-1
D gene: .
clone size: .
CDR3 DNA: TGCGCCAGCAGCTTGTTCTCGGGACAATACGGTGGGAAACTGTTTTTT
CDR3 protein: CASSLFSGQYGGKLFF

J gene: TRBJ2-2
V gene: TRBV5-1
D gene: TRBD1
clone size: .
CDR3 DNA: TGCGCCAGCAGCTTGGGGCCAGGGGGAAGCACCGGGGAGCTGTTTTTT
CDR3 protein: CASSLGPGGSTGELFF

J gene: TRBJ1-2
V gene: TRBV6-5
D gene: .
clone size: .
CDR3 DNA: TGTGCCAGCAGTTACTCGAGGACAACCTATGGCTACACCTTC
CDR3 protein: CASSYSRTTYGYTF

J gene: TRBJ2-3
V gene: TRBV7-9
D gene: .
clone size: .
CDR3 DNA: TGTGCCAGCAGCTCCGAAGGGGTCGGCACAGATACGCAGTATTTT
CDR3 protein: CASSSEGVGTDTQYF

J gene: TRBJ1-5
V gene: TRBV9
D gene: TRBD1
clone size: .
CDR3 DNA: TGTGCCAGCAGCTGGGGGACAGGCTGGGATCAGCCCCAGCATTTT
CDR3 protein: CASSWGTGWDQPQHF

J gene: TRBJ2-5
V gene: TRBV7-2
D gene: TRBD1
clone size: .
CDR3 DNA: TGTGCCAGCAGCTTTCAGGGACAGGGGGCGAAAGAGACCCAGTACTTC
CDR3 protein: CASSFQGQGAKETQYF

J gene: TRBJ2-5
V gene: TRBV28
D gene: .
clone size: few
CDR3 DNA: TGTGCCAGCAGTTACAGGGATACCCAGTACTTC
CDR3 protein: CASSYRDTQYF

J gene: TRBJ1-3
V gene: TRBV7-9
D gene: .
clone size: few
CDR3 DNA: TGTGCCAGCAAGGGGAACATCGGAAACACCATATATTTT
CDR3 protein: CASKGNIGNTIYF

J gene: TRBJ1-5
V gene: TRBV2
D gene: TRBD1
clone size: .
CDR3 DNA: TGTGCCAGCACCCGTGAGGGGGCTAGCAATCAGCCCCAGCATTTT
CDR3 protein: CASTREGASNQPQHF

J gene: TRBJ2-5
V gene: TRBV7-8
D gene: .
clone size: few
CDR3 DNA: TGTGCCAGCAGCCGGAGGCCCCAGTACTTC
CDR3 protein: CASSRRPQYF

J gene: TRBJ2-7
V gene: TRBV5-1
D gene: .
clone size: .
CDR3 DNA: TGCGCCAGCAGCTTTGACAGTGGCCACGAGCAGTACTTC
CDR3 protein: CASSFDSGHEQYF